This T cell receptor beta chain appears in the sequencing data of a study of shared clonotypes between healthy human individuals. Study-wide context: CD8 memory received one plate per donor, CD8 naive two, CD4 memory three and CD4 naive three. Study results and limitations: Larger richness was generally estimated for naive than memory subsets.

For this clone: Its target is not known. In the same sample, other DNA sequences code for this CDR3.

All donors were healthy HIV-negative adults lacking recent acute infections or vaccinations. Source study methods: Filtering differed because ImmunoSEQ produced junction-only sequences that carried no quality scores. Data came from immunoSEQ multiplex PCR; TCRdb stores just in-frame clones and leaves some out. V, J and clone size were drawn from that table, and D and trimming were deduced from the DNA. The table lists roughly 2 million clones, 85% to 95% of them singletons, with 0.1% to 0.15% in the top ten. Trimming took off 1 base at V and 3 bases at J, with 7 bases between the two ends. Germline values: CDR1 SGHTA, CDR2 FQGNSA. CDR3 length: 13 amino acids.

Source material: naive CD4+ T cells sorted from blood. Subset in this sample: CD45RA+ positively selected. The origin of this receptor is a man between 18 and 29 years old in good health. The chain recombines TRBV7-2 with TRBJ2-7; D ambiguous. The DNA for the CDR3 is TGTGCCAGCAGCTTAGGTCCTGGCTACGAGCAGTACTTC. Translated: CASSLGPGYEQYF.